This TCR beta chain was sequenced for a study of naive and memory T cell subsets. The beta constant-region primer was an equimolar mix of two oligonucleotides covering TRBC1 and TRBC2. The ligated cDNA underwent four PCR rounds using SP2 and nested alpha and beta constant-region primers. TCRdb itself ran the UMI-ligation and nested PCR reads through MiXCR, one entry per CDR3 protein. The data show 95,000 to 150,000 distinct CDR3 sequences, 30% to 45% seen once. CD4 T cells were positively selected, then CD8 T cells from the CD4-negative fraction. The sample taken for sequencing was central memory CD4+ T cells from blood. This TCR was recovered from a human donor in good health.

The CDR3, as DNA: TGTGCCAGCACCGGGATGTATTATCAGCCCCAGCATTTT. Translation gives CASTGMYYQPQHF. The rearrangement uses TRBV6-2 or TRBV6-3 and TRBJ1-5; D not certain. The V and J ends lost 7 bases and 5 bases respectively, with 12 bases between them. The CDR3 totals 13 residues. Germline assignment: CDR1 MNHEY and CDR2 SVGEGT.